What follows describes a single T cell receptor (beta chain). Its target is unknown. Germline values: CDR1 SGHVS, CDR2 FQNEAQ. V gave up 4 bases and J gave up 1 base, with 10 bases separating them. The CDR3 contains 14 residues. 5'RACE primed at constant segments yielded TCR alpha and TCR beta cDNA libraries bearing sample barcodes and UMIs. TCRdb processed the 5' RACE reads anew with MiXCR; each CDR3 protein has one entry. The data contain fewer than 200,000 distinct CDR3 sequences, over 20% of them singletons. This entry is derived from a study of T-cell memory formation after mild COVID-19. Study conclusions and caveats: Still unconfirmed is whether the second-wave clones peaking on day 37 recognized SARS-CoV-2.

Sequenced input: PBMCs or a T cell subset sorted from them (not recorded which). The TCR was taken from an adult woman who had mild COVID-19 (a few samples of this study predate the infection). Cell type and time point are not known. V gene TRBV7-8 combines with J gene TRBJ2-5, with D hard to call. CDR3 region: CASSSPIGQETQYF. In nucleotides, the CDR3 is TGTGCCAGCAGCTCCCCCATTGGCCAAGAGACCCAGTACTTC.